This TCR beta chain was profiled in a study of blood T cells in healthy people across ages. Combining a sample-barcoded 5' primer with a J-beta primer mix, a second PCR ran for roughly 6 to 12 cycles. One entry per CDR3 protein results from TCRdb running MiXCR on the 5' RACE reads. The table records hundreds of thousands of distinct CDR3 sequences, nearly 60% of them present only once. Notes on this clonotype: Its antigen remains unidentified.

Study conclusions and caveats: No conclusive comparison of naive versus antigen-experienced cells was possible with unsorted PBMCs.

J gave up 6 bases and V 1 base, and 7 bases lay outside the gene matches. CDR3 length equals 16 residues. From germline, CDR1 is LGHNA and CDR2 YNFKEQ. V usage is TRBV4-2 and J usage is TRBJ2-3, with 10 bases fitting TRBD2. Sequencing input: blood. This clonotype originated in a man aged 25 to 40 in good health. The CDR3 sequence is CASSQVGNSGRDTQYF. CDR3 sequence (DNA): TGTGCCAGCAGCCAAGTGGGTAATAGCGGGAGGGATACGCAGTATTTT.